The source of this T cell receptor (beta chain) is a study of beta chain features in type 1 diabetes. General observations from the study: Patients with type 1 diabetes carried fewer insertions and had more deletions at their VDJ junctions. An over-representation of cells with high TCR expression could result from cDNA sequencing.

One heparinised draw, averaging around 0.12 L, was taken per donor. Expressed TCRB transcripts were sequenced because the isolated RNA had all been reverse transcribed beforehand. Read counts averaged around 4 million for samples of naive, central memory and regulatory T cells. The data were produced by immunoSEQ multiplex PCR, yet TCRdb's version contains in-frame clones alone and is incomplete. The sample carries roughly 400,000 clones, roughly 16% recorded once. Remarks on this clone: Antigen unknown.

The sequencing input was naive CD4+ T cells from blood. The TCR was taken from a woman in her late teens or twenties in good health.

The CDR3 nucleotides are TGTGCCAGCAGCGCCCTCTCTAGTGGGTCCAGACTTGAGCAGTTCTTC. Protein: CASSALSSGSRLEQFF. The chain carries TRBV4-2 and TRBJ2-1, with D uncertain. V shed 5 bases and J shed 9 bases, with 23 bases lying between them. The CDR3 has 16 residues. The germline CDR1 and CDR2 sequences are LGHNA and YNFKEQ.